Shown below are 9 T cell receptor beta chains from a single sample sequenced in a study of response to subunit inactivated influenza vaccine. Using its own MiXCR run on the RT-PCR reads, TCRdb lists one record per CDR3 protein. The sample holds 650,000 or so distinct CDR3 sequences, 12% to 15% seen once. This specimen was PBMCs from blood, taken less than 15 days before vaccination. Receptor source: a man aged 45-65 years who received an inactivated influenza vaccine.

The rearrangement joins TRBV7-9 to TRBJ2-3; D gene unclear. V lost 1 base to trimming and J lost 6 bases, with 5 bases between them. The CDR3 totals 12 residues. Per the germline V gene, CDR1 is SEHNR and CDR2 is FQNEAQ (reference sequence). The CDR3 region has the DNA TGTGCCAGCAGCTTAGTTCAGGATACGCAGTATTTT. Its protein is CASSLVQDTQYF.

The chain links TRBV6-5 to TRBJ1-1, with 8 bases matching TRBD1. J gave up 1 base and V 2 bases, and 3 bases lay outside the gene matches. This CDR3 is built from 15 residues. The germline V gene encodes CDR1 MNHEY and CDR2 SVGAGI. CDR3 in DNA: TGTGCCAGCAGTTACCCAGGACAGGGGAACACTGAAGCTTTCTTT. Protein product: CASSYPGQGNTEAFF.

The V gene is TRBV12-3 or TRBV12-4, the J gene TRBJ2-2; perhaps TRBD2 as D (6 bases). The CDR3 has 15 amino acids. Trimming shortened V by 6 bases and J by 2 bases, and 13 bases separated the two germline ends. The CDR3 reads CASSLLSGNTGELFF. The CDR3 coding sequence is TGTGCCAGCAGCCTCCTTAGCGGAAACACCGGGGAGCTGTTTTTT.

This clonotype was seen a few times. This chain uses TRBV4-3 with TRBJ2-1; 8 bases are shared with TRBD2. The CDR3 sequence is 18 residues long. CDR1 is LGHNA and CDR2 is YSLEER in the germline V gene. Germline trimming cut 0 bases from V and 2 bases from J; bases unmatched to any gene: 9. CDR3 in amino acids: CASSQDVYGRAPYNEQFF. The CDR3 DNA is TGCGCCAGCAGCCAAGATGTGTACGGGAGGGCCCCCTACAATGAGCAGTTCTTC.

The gene calls are TRBV5-1 and TRBJ2-2, with D uncertain. V lost 0 bases and J lost 1, with 13 bases in between. This CDR3 has 17 amino acids. Germline V lookup: CDR1 SGHRS, CDR2 YFSETQ. Here the CDR3 DNA reads TGCGCCAGCAGCTTGGGGGCAGGACCCCGGAACACCGGGGAGCTGTTTTTT. It translates to CASSLGAGPRNTGELFF.

This clonotype was detected only a few times. The V gene is TRBV10-3, the J gene TRBJ2-7; TRBD2 agrees at 9 bases. Germline CDR1 and CDR2: ENHRY and SYGVKD. V shed 0 bases and J 3 bases; nucleotides not matched to a gene: 6. This CDR3 contains 16 residues. CDR3 sequence reads: CAISESIILAGYEQYF. The CDR3 DNA is TGTGCCATCAGTGAGTCGATTATACTAGCGGGCTACGAGCAGTACTTC.

The genes are TRBV20-1 and TRBJ1-4; weak D call: TRBD1 (5 bases). The CDR3 has 13 amino acids. From germline, CDR1 is DFQATT and CDR2 SNEGSKA (reference sequence). The V end was cut by 3 bases, the J end by 4 bases, with 9 bases between. The CDR3 is CSARGPVNEKLFF. CDR3 DNA sequence: TGCAGTGCTAGGGGGCCTGTTAATGAAAAACTGTTTTTT.

V gene TRBV7-9 combines with J gene TRBJ2-7, with D possibly matching TRBD1 (6 bases). In germline, CDR1 is SEHNR, CDR2 FQNEAQ (reference sequence). The length of the CDR3 is 14 residues. V was shortened by 5 bases and J by 7 bases, with 18 bases between the two germline ends. The DNA of the CDR3 is TGTGCCAGCAGCCAACCAGGACAGACGGGGGAGCAGTACTTC. Translating it yields CASSQPGQTGEQYF.

The rearrangement uses TRBV20-1 and TRBJ2-5; D gene ambiguous. Germline-derived CDR1 and CDR2 are DFQATT and SNEGSKA (reference sequence). V lost 1 base and J 5 bases, leaving 11 bases between the germline ends. The CDR3 sequence is 13 residues long. CDR3 protein: CSARATPRETQYF. The CDR3 DNA is TGCAGTGCTAGAGCTACCCCCCGGGAGACCCAGTACTTC.